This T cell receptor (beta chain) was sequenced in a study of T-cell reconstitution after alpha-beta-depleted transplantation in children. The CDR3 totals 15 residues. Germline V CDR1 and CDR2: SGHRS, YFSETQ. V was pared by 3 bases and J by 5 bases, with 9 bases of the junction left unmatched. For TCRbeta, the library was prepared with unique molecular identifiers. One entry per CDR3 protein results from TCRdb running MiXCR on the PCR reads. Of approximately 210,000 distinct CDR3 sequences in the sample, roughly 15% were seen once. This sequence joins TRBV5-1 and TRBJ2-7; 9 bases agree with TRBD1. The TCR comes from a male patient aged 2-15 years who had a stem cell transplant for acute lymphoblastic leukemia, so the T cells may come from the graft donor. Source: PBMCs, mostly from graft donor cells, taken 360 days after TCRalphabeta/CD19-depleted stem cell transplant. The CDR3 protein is CASSSGGQGSNEQYF. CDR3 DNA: TGCGCCAGCAGCTCAGGAGGACAGGGGTCCAACGAGCAGTACTTC.